This TCR beta chain was captured in a study of CD8 T cells in ankylosing spondylitis. General study findings and limits: Clones tied to disease were said to be significantly enriched in matched ankylosing spondylitis synovial fluid. Characteristic, it appeared, of ankylosing spondylitis blood was a TCR beta motif of eight highly homologous variants.

This CDR3 contains 15 residues. Germline V lookup: CDR1 LGHDT, CDR2 YNNKEL (reference sequence). J was trimmed by 2 bases and V by 4 bases; bases with no gene match: 5. In this sample, this clonotype turned up many times. The antigen is unknown. The TCR beta libraries were generated through quantitative 5'-RACE incorporating molecular barcodes. TCRdb independently ran MiXCR on the 5' RACE reads; one entry per CDR3 protein. Here the sample spans 250,000 or so distinct CDR3 sequences, over 8.5% being singletons. V and J are TRBV3-1 and TRBJ2-7, with 10 bases aligning to TRBD2. The origin of this receptor is a male donor with ankylosing spondylitis or in good health (not recorded which). The sample consisted of blood, either unsorted or a sorted T cell fraction (not recorded which). For the CDR3, the DNA is TGTGCCAGCAGCCCCCCAGCGGGAGGGCCCTACGAGCAGTACTTC. Protein sequence: CASSPPAGGPYEQYF.